The entry that follows covers one TCR beta chain sequence. What this receptor recognizes is not known. Base-call qualities are not available, and no considerably larger clone is one nucleotide away. V is cut by 1 base and J by 1 base, and the space between the germline ends is 8 bases. Reading from cysteine to phenylalanine, the CDR3 counts 15 amino acids. Only CDR3 DNA remains: 45 bases, in frame from the first base. The germline V gene gives CDR1 as SGHVT and CDR2 as SQSDAQ. These data originate in a study of T cell repertoires in cytomegalovirus infection (dated by TCRdb to 2018 to 2020). Background on the whole study: Because public TCR beta signatures pointed to carriage of CMV infection together with the matching HLA type, the HLA type of each donor mattered for the analysis.

The paper's findings and limits, for the study overall: Cumulative frequency of public TCR beta family members discriminated carriers of CMV infection plus the relevant HLA type in this cohort and an independent roughly 320-donor cohort. In the ex vivo response, HLA-C-restricted CMV-specific TCR beta clonotypes were dominant, and in two of eight donors the single most frequent clonotype came from this HLA-C-restricted group.

Sequencing instrument: Illumina HiSeq 1500. TCRdb cleaned the public reads at Q25 with fastp, built clones with MiXCR and kept in-frame beta chains. Rows with one shared CDR3 protein collapse into an entry with the most common genes and DNA. This sample comprises fewer than 85,000 distinct CDR3 sequences, around 3.8% of them detected only once. 22% of the sample is held by the ten biggest clonotypes. The sequence links TRBV7-4 to TRBJ2-1; the best D guess is TRBD2, with 6 bases matching. The TCR was taken from a human donor in good health (CMV status not recorded). Some clones in this sample may be carry-over from other donors' samples. Sequenced material: PBMCs. The bases are TGTGCCAGCAGCTTAGACGGGGGTTCCTACAATGAGCAGTTCTTC. Its product reads: CASSLDGGSYNEQFF.